This T cell receptor beta chain was identified in a study of blood T cell repertoires in COVID-19. Assay used: immunoSEQ multiplex PCR; TCRdb lists only in-frame clones, some missing. Here the sample spans 150,000 to 200,000 clones, less than 85% being singletons. The sequence derives from a human donor with acute or convalescent COVID-19. The donor label of this sample is uncertain. Sample: peripheral blood.

CDR3 DNA sequence: TGCAGTGCTAGTGACACTGCAAGGAACACTGAAGCTTTCTTT. It translates to CSASDTARNTEAFF. The chain has TRBV20-1 and TRBJ1-1; no clear D gene. Trimming cost V 3 bases and J 1 base, with 12 bases left between them. Germline-derived CDR1 and CDR2 are DFQATT and SNEGSKA (reference sequence). This CDR3 is 14 amino acids long.